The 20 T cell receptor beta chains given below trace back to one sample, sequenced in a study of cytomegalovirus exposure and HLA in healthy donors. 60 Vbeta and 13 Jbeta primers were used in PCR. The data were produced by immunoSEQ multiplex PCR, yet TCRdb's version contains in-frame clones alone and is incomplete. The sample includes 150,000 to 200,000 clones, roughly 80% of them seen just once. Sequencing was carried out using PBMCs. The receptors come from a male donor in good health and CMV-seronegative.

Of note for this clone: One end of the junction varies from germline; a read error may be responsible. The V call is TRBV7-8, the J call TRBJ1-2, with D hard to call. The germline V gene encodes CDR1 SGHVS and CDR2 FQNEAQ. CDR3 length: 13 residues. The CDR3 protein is CACSRSIDYGYTF. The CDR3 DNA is TGTGCCTGCAGCCGGTCAATAGACTATGGCTACACCTTC. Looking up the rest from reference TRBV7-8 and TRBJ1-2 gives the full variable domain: GAGVSQSPRYKVAKRGQDVALRCDPISGHVSLFWYQQALGQGPEFLTYFQNEAQLDKSGLPSDRFFAERPEGSVSTLKIQRTQQEDSAVYLCACSRSIDYGYTFGSGTRLTVV.

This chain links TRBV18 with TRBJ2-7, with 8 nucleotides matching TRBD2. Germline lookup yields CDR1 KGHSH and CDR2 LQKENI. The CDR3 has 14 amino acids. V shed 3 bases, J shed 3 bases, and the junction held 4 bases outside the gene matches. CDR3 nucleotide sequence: TGTGCCAGCTCACCTAGCGGGACCCTCTACGAGCAGTACTTC. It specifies CASSPSGTLYEQYF.

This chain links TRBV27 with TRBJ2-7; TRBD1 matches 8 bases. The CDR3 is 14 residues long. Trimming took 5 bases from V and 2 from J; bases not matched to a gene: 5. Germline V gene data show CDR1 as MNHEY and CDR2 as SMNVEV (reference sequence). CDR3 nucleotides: TGTGCCAGCAGTCTCAGACAGGGGACCTACGAGCAGTACTTC. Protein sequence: CASSLRQGTYEQYF.

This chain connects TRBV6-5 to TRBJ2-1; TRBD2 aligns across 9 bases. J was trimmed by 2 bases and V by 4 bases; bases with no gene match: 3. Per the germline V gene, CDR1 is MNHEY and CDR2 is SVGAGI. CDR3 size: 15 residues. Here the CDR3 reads CASSLTSGTYNEQFF. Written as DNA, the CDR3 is TGTGCCAGCAGTTTGACTAGCGGCACCTACAATGAGCAGTTCTTC.

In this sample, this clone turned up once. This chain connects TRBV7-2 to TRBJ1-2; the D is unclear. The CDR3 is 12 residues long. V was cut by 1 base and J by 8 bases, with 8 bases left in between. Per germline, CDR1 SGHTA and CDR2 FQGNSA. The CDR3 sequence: CASSLDSWGYTF. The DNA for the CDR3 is TGTGCCAGCAGCTTAGACTCGTGGGGCTACACCTTC.

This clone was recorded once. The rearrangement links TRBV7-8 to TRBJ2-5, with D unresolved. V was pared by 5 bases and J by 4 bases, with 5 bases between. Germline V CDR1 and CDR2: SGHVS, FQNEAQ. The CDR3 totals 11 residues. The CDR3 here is CASSMRETQYF. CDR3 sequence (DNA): TGTGCCAGCAGCATGAGAGAGACCCAGTACTTC.

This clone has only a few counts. In DNA, the CDR3 is TGTGCCAGCAGAAAGAGAACCTCTGGGGCCAACGTCCTGACTTTC. Translated: CASRKRTSGANVLTF. The chain combines TRBV6-1 with TRBJ2-6; D not resolved. The CDR3 covers 15 residues. V shed 6 bases and J shed 0 bases, with 9 bases lying between them. Germline V gene lookup returns CDR1 MNHNS and CDR2 SASEGT.

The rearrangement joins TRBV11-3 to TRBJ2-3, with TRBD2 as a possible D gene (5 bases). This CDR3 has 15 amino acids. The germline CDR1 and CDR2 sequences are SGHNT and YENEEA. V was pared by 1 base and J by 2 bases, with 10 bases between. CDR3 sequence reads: CASSLVSGDTDTQYF. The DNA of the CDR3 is TGTGCCAGCAGCTTAGTCTCCGGGGACACAGATACGCAGTATTTT.

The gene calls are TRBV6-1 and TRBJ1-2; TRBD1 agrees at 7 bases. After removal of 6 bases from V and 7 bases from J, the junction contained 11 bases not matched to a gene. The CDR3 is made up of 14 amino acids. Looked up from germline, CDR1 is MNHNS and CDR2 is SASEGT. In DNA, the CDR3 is TGTGCCAGCAGCCAAAATCGACAGGGTCTTGGCTACACCTTC. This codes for CASSQNRQGLGYTF.

The CDR3 bases are TGTGCCAGCAAGCCAAACGGGCAGGGCAACACCGGGGAGCTGTTTTTT. It translates to CASKPNGQGNTGELFF. The rearrangement joins TRBV10-3 to TRBJ2-2; tentative D call: TRBD1 (5 bases). Germline V gene sequence: CDR1 ENHRY, CDR2 SYGVKD. This CDR3 is built from 16 residues. V lost 10 bases and J 2 bases, leaving 20 bases between the germline ends.

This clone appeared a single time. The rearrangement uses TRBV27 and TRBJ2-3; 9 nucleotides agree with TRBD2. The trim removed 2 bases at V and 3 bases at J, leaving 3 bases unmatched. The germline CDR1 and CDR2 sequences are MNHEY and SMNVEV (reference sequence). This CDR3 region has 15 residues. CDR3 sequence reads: CASSLKGLATDTQYF. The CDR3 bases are TGTGCCAGCAGTTTAAAGGGACTAGCTACAGATACGCAGTATTTT.

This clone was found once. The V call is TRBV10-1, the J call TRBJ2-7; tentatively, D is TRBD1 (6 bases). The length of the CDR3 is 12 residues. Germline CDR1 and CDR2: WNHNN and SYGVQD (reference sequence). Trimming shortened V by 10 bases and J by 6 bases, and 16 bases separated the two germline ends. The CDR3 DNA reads TGCGCCATCTCCACCCAAGGGGGCGAGCAGTACTTC. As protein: CAISTQGGEQYF.

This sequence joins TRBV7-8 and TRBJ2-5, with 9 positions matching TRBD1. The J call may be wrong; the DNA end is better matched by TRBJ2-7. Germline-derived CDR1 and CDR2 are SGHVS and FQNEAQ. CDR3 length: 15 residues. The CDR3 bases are TGTGCCAGCAGCGTACAGGGGGCCGGGACCTACGAGCAGTACTTC. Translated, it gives CASSVQGAGTYEQYF.

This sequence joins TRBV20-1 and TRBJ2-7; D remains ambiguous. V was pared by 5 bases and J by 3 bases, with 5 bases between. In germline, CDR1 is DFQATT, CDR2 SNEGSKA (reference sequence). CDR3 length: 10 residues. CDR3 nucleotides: TGCAGTGCTTTCAGCTACGAGCAGTACTTC. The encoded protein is CSAFSYEQYF.

DNA for the CDR3: TGTGCCAGCAGTGCGCCCGGACAGGGCCGGACGAGGGAGCTGTTTTTT. Amino acid sequence: CASSAPGQGRTRELFF. The V and J genes are TRBV6-1 and TRBJ2-2; TRBD1 matches at 8 bases. The germline V gene encodes CDR1 MNHNS and CDR2 SASEGT. The CDR3 is made up of 16 amino acids. V lost 4 bases, J lost 9 bases, and 13 bases stayed unmatched.

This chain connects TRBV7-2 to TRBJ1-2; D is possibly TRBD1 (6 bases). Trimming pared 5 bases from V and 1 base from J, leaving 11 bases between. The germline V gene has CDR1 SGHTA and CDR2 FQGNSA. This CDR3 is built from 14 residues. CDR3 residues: CASSDQGGNYGYTF. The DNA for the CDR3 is TGTGCCAGCAGCGACCAAGGGGGTAACTATGGCTACACCTTC.

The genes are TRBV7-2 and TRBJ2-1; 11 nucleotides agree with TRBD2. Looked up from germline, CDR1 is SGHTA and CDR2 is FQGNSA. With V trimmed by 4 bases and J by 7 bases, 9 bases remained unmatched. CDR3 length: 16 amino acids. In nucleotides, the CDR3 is TGTGCCAGCAGCTCGCCCGAGGCTAGCGGGAGGAATGAGCAGTTCTTC. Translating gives CASSSPEASGRNEQFF.

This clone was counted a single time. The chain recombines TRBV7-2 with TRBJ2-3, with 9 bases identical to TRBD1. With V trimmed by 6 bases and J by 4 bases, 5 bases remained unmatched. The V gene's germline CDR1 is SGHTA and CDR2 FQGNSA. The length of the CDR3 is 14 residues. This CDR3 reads CASRPTGGADTQYF. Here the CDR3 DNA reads TGTGCCAGCAGACCGACAGGGGGAGCAGATACGCAGTATTTT.

This chain's CDR3 is CASSLSAASPYEQYF. The CDR3 coding sequence is TGTGCCAGCAGTTTATCGGCGGCCAGTCCCTACGAGCAGTACTTC. The chain couples TRBV27 to TRBJ2-7; D call uncertain. Trimming shortened V by 0 bases and J by 2 bases, and 11 bases separated the two germline ends. This CDR3 has 15 residues. Germline CDR1 is MNHEY and CDR2 is SMNVEV (reference sequence).

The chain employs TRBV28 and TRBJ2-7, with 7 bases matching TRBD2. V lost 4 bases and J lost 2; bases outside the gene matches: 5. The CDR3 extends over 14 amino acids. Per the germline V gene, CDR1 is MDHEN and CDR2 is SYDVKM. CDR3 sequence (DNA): TGTGCCAGCAGTTCAGGACTAGAGACCTACGAGCAGTACTTC. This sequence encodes CASSSGLETYEQYF.